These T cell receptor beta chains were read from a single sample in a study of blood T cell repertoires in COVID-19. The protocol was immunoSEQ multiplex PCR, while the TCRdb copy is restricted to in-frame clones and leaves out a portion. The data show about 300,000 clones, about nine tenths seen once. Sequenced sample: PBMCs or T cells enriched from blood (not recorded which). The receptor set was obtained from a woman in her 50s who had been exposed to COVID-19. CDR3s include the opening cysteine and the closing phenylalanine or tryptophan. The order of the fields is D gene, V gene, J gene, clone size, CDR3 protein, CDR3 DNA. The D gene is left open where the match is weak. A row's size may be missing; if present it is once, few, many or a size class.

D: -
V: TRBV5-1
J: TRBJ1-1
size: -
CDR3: CASSLGTQNTEAFF
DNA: TGCGCCAGCAGCTTGGGAACACAGAACACTGAAGCTTTCTTT

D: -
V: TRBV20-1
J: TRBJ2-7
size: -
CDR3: CSASDANPYEQYF
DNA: TGCAGTGCTAGTGATGCTAACCCCTACGAGCAGTACTTC

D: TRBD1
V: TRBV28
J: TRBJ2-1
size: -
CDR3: CASSLWDRAYNEQFF
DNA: TGTGCCAGCAGTTTATGGGACAGGGCCTACAATGAGCAGTTCTTC

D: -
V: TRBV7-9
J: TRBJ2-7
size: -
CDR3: CASSETGIEQYF
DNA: TGTGCCAGCAGCGAGACAGGAATTGAGCAGTACTTC

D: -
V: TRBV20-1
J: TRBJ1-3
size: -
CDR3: CSARYGNTIYF
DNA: TGCAGTGCTAGATATGGAAACACCATATATTTT

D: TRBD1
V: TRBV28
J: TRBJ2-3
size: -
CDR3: CASSSGPDLQGRSRSGTDTQYF
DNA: TGTGCCAGCAGTTCTGGCCCAGATCTACAGGGGAGATCACGTTCGGGCACAGATACGCAGTATTTT

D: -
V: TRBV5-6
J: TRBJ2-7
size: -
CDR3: CASSLEPGNYEQYF
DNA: TGTGCCAGCAGCTTGGAGCCGGGGAACTACGAGCAGTACTTC

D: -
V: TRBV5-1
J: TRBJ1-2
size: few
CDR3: CASSLEAVTVYGYTF
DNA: TGCGCCAGCAGCTTGGAGGCGGTGACCGTCTATGGCTACACCTTC

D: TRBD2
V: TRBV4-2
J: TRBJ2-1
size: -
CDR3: CASSQDEGAGLYNEQFF
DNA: TGTGCCAGCAGCCAAGATGAGGGAGCGGGGCTATACAATGAGCAGTTCTTC

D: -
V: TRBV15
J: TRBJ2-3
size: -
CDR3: CATSIYRASTDTQYF
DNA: TGTGCCACCAGCATTTACAGGGCGAGCACAGATACGCAGTATTTT

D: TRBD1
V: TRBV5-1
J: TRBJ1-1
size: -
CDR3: CASSLSQGPNTEAFF
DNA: TGCGCCAGCAGCTTATCACAGGGGCCGAACACTGAAGCTTTCTTT

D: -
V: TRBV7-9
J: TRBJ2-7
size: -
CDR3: CASSDDRTPYEQYF
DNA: TGTGCCAGCAGCGACGACAGGACCCCCTACGAGCAGTACTTC

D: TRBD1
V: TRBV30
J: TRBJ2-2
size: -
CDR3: CACPTLDRGDTGELFF
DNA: TGTGCCTGCCCTACCCTGGACAGGGGTGACACCGGGGAGCTGTTTTTT

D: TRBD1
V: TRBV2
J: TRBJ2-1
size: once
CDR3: CASSPQGAYEQFF
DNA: TGTGCCAGCAGTCCCCAGGGGGCCTATGAGCAGTTCTTC

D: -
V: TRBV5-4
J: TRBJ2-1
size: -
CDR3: CASSLDPAYNEQFF
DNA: TGTGCCAGCAGCTTGGACCCAGCCTACAATGAGCAGTTCTTC

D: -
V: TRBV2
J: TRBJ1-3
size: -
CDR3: CASSEDWGNTIYF
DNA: TGTGCCAGCAGTGAAGACTGGGGAAACACCATATATTTT

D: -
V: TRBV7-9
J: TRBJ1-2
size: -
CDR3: CASSTPGGYGYTF
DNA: TGTGCCAGCAGCACCCCGGGGGGTTATGGCTACACCTTC

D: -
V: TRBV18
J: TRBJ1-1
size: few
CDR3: CASSPSQPGEAFF
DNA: TGTGCCAGCTCACCATCCCAACCGGGTGAAGCTTTCTTT

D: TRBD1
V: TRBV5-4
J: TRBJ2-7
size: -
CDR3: CASSSGQGRSEQYF
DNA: TGTGCCAGCAGCTCGGGACAGGGGAGGTCCGAGCAGTACTTC

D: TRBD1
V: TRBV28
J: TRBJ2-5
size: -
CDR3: CASRDRVQETQYF
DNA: TGTGCCAGCAGAGACAGGGTTCAAGAGACCCAGTACTTC

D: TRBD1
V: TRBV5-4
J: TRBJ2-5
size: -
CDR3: CASSSRLQTGGAETQYF
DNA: TGTGCCAGCAGTTCTCGTCTCCAGACAGGGGGCGCAGAGACCCAGTACTTC

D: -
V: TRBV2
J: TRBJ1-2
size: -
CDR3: CASRDGQNLGYTF
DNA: TGTGCCAGCAGAGACGGACAGAACCTAGGCTACACCTTC

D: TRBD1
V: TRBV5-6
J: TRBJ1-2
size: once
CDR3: CASSRPGQVSDGYTF
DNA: TGTGCCAGCAGCCGACCGGGACAGGTGTCGGACGGCTACACCTTC

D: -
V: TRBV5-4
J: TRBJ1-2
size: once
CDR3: CASTLGGGHNGYTF
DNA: TGTGCCAGCACCCTCGGGGGGGGGCATAATGGCTACACCTTC

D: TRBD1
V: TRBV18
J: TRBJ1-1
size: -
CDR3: CASSPGQGVTEAFF
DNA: TGTGCCAGCTCACCGGGGCAGGGGGTCACTGAAGCTTTCTTT

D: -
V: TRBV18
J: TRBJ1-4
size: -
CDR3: CASSPSTVGEKLFF
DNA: TGTGCCAGCTCACCCTCGACAGTAGGGGAAAAACTGTTTTTT

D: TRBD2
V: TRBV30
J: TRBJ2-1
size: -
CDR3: CAWTSIAGVTYNEQFF
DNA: TGTGCCTGGACCTCCATAGCGGGGGTAACCTACAATGAGCAGTTCTTC

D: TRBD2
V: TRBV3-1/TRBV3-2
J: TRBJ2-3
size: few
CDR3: CASSQPLLAAGADTQYF
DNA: TGTGCCAGCAGCCAACCCCTACTAGCGGCAGGCGCAGATACGCAGTATTTT

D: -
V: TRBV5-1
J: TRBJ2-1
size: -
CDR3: CASSLLTGSSYNEQFF
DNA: TGCGCCAGCAGCTTGCTAACAGGTAGCTCCTACAATGAGCAGTTCTTC

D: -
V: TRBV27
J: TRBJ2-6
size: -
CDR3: CASSLGARSGANVLTF
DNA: TGTGCCAGCAGTTTAGGGGCGCGCTCTGGGGCCAACGTCCTGACTTTC

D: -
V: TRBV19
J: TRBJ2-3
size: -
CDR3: CASSWASSDTQYF
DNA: TGTGCCAGTAGTTGGGCAAGTTCAGATACGCAGTATTTT

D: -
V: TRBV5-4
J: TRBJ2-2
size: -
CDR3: CASSLQRGARETGELFF
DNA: TGTGCCAGCAGCTTACAACGGGGGGCGCGAGAGACCGGGGAGCTGTTTTTT

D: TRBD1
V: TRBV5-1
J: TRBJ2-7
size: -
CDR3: CASSRDRSMDEQYF
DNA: TGCGCCAGCAGCCGGGACAGGTCTATGGACGAGCAGTACTTC

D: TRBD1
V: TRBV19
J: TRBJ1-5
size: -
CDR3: CASEGQGYQPQHF
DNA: TGTGCCAGTGAAGGACAGGGTTATCAGCCCCAGCATTTT

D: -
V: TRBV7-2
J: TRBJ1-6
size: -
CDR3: CASSSGQRGANSPLHF
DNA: TGTGCCAGCAGCTCAGGACAGCGAGGAGCTAATTCACCCCTCCACTTT

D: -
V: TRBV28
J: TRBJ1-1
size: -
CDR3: CASSSAVTEAFF
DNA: TGTGCCAGCAGTAGTGCAGTCACTGAAGCTTTCTTT

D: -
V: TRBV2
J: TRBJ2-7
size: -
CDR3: CASRDRDFSYEQYF
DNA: TGTGCCAGCAGGGACCGGGACTTCTCCTACGAGCAGTACTTC

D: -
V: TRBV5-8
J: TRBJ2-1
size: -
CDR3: CASSTTRQEYNEQFF
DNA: TGTGCCAGCAGCACCACCCGACAGGAATACAATGAGCAGTTCTTC

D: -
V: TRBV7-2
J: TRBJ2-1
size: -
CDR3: CASSLLGAENEQFF
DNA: TGTGCCAGCAGCTTGCTGGGGGCGGAGAATGAGCAGTTCTTC

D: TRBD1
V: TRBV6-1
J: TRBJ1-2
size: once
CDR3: CASSEIGTDYGYTF
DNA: TGTGCCAGCAGTGAAATAGGGACAGACTATGGCTACACCTTC

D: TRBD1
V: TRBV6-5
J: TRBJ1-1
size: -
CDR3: CASSSTGVYTEAFF
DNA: TGTGCCAGCAGTTCAACAGGGGTTTACACTGAAGCTTTCTTT

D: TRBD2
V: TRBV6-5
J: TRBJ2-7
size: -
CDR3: CASRLTSGLSYEQYF
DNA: TGTGCCAGCAGACTTACTAGCGGGTTGTCCTACGAGCAGTACTTC

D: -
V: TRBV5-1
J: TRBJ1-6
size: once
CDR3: CASSQDLGDLHF
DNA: TGCGCCAGCAGCCAGGACCTAGGGGACCTCCACTTT